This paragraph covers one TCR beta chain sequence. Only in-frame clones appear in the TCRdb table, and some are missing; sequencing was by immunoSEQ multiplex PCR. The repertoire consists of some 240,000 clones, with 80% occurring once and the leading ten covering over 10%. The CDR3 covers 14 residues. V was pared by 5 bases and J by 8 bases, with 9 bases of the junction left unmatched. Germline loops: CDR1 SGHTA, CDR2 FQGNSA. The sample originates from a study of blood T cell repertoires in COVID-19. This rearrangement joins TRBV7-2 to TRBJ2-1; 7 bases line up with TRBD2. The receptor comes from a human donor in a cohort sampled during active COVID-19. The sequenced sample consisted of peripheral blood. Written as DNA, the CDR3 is TGTGCCAGCAGCCCACGGACTAGTTCGGATGAGCAGTTCTTC. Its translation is CASSPRTSSDEQFF.